Reported below is one T cell receptor (beta chain). Some clones are missing from TCRdb's copy, which holds only in-frame ones; the method was immunoSEQ multiplex PCR. The sample yields more than 100,000 clones, around 90% seen once. This sample was included in a study of T cell responses to AZD1222 COVID-19 vaccine. The CDR3 runs to 16 residues. CDR1 KGHSH and CDR2 LQKENI come from the germline V gene. The V gene end was trimmed by 4 bases and the J gene end by 4 bases; junction bases not matched to a gene: 8. The sequencing here drew on peripheral blood, taken on day 0 of AZD1222 vaccination. The rearrangement uses TRBV18 and TRBJ1-1, with TRBD1 matching over 11 bases. The clonotype was recovered from an adult in good health. The CDR3 region has the DNA TGTGCCAGCTCACTCGGACAGGGGGCGTTAATCACTGAAGCTTTCTTT. This gives the protein CASSLGQGALITEAFF.